Many counts were recorded for the clone carrying this TCR beta chain. The sample originates from a study of T cells after yellow fever vaccination. Study results and caveats: Most clones from primary vaccination resurfaced after the booster (approximately 95% CD4, over 85% CD8).

TCRdb reprocessed the 5' RACE reads via MiXCR and lists one record per CDR3 protein. The sample lists 20,000 to 30,000 distinct CDR3 sequences; 4.5% to 7% were seen once. V lost 0 bases and J 6 bases, leaving 12 bases between the germline ends. Germline V lookup: CDR1 LGHNA, CDR2 YSLEER. CDR3 length equals 15 residues. The clonotype originates from a man younger than 45 who received the YFV17D yellow fever vaccine. The chain joins TRBV4-3 to TRBJ2-1, with a tentative D call TRBD2 (7 bases). The starting material was PBMCs, either bulk or a sorted T-cell subset (CD4+, CD8+, memory, or dextramer-sorted; not recorded which), obtained 15 days after the yellow fever booster vaccination. The CDR3, as DNA: TGCGCCAGCAGCCAAGATCCCGGGGGGCTCAATGAGCAGTTCTTC. This gives the protein CASSQDPGGLNEQFF.